The rows below give T cell receptor beta chains drawn from one sample of a study of T cell responses to AZD1222 COVID-19 vaccine. TCRdb's table, derived via immunoSEQ multiplex PCR, lists solely in-frame clones and lacks some. The sample carries 130,000 to 150,000 clones, about nine tenths recorded once. This material consisted of peripheral blood, taken on day 0 of MenACWY control vaccination. The receptors stem from an adult in good health. Each CDR3 is given with its conserved first and last residue. The D gene is left open where the match is weak. The size entry is marked missing in some rows and otherwise reads once, few, many or a size class.

j_call: TRBJ1-1
clone_size: NA
v_call: TRBV6-2/TRBV6-3
d_call: NA
cdr3_nt: TGTGCCAGCAGTTACCAGGCGGGATATTCTAGGGACACTGAAGCTTTCTTT
cdr3_aa: CASSYQAGYSRDTEAFF

j_call: TRBJ1-1
clone_size: NA
v_call: TRBV18
d_call: NA
cdr3_nt: TGTGCCAGCTCACCGTCAGGACGCGACGGGAGCACTGAAGCTTTCTTT
cdr3_aa: CASSPSGRDGSTEAFF

j_call: TRBJ2-1
clone_size: NA
v_call: TRBV4-2
d_call: TRBD2
cdr3_nt: TGTGCCAGCAGCCAAGGGGGCCCTAGCGGGGAGCAGTTCTTC
cdr3_aa: CASSQGGPSGEQFF

j_call: TRBJ2-1
clone_size: NA
v_call: TRBV7-3
d_call: TRBD2
cdr3_nt: TGTGCCAGCAGCTTATCACACAAAGCGGGAGGCGGTAATGAGCAGTTCTTC
cdr3_aa: CASSLSHKAGGGNEQFF

j_call: TRBJ1-2
clone_size: few
v_call: TRBV11-1
d_call: NA
cdr3_nt: TGTGCTTCCAGCAGGGGCATCTATGGCTACACCTTC
cdr3_aa: CASSRGIYGYTF

j_call: TRBJ1-1
clone_size: NA
v_call: TRBV12-3/TRBV12-4
d_call: NA
cdr3_nt: TGTGCCAGCGGGGCCACTAACACTGAAGCTTTCTTT
cdr3_aa: CASGATNTEAFF

j_call: TRBJ2-1
clone_size: few
v_call: TRBV3-1/TRBV3-2
d_call: TRBD2
cdr3_nt: TGTGCCAGCAGGAGGCGGGGGGCCGACTACAATGAGCAGTTCTTC
cdr3_aa: CASRRRGADYNEQFF

j_call: TRBJ1-1
clone_size: once
v_call: TRBV7-2
d_call: NA
cdr3_nt: TGTGCCAGCAGCTTAAACGGCTACACTGAAGCTTTCTTT
cdr3_aa: CASSLNGYTEAFF

j_call: TRBJ1-3
clone_size: NA
v_call: TRBV28
d_call: NA
cdr3_nt: TGTGCCAGCTGGGGTTTGGGGCCTGGAAACACCATATATTTT
cdr3_aa: CASWGLGPGNTIYF

j_call: TRBJ1-1
clone_size: NA
v_call: TRBV2
d_call: NA
cdr3_nt: TGTGCCAGCAGTGTCAACGTGAACACTGAAGCTTTCTTT
cdr3_aa: CASSVNVNTEAFF

j_call: TRBJ2-3
clone_size: NA
v_call: TRBV24-1
d_call: TRBD1
cdr3_nt: TGTGCCACCAGTGAGAAAGACAGGGGGTTCGCAGATACGCAGTATTTT
cdr3_aa: CATSEKDRGFADTQYF

j_call: TRBJ2-7
clone_size: NA
v_call: TRBV18
d_call: TRBD1
cdr3_nt: TGTGCCAGCTCACCCGAGACAGGGGGCAAGTACGAGCAGTACTTC
cdr3_aa: CASSPETGGKYEQYF

j_call: TRBJ1-2
clone_size: NA
v_call: TRBV18
d_call: NA
cdr3_nt: TGTGCCAGCTCACCAATTCTCGCGATCCCGCATGGCTACACCTTC
cdr3_aa: CASSPILAIPHGYTF

j_call: TRBJ1-5
clone_size: NA
v_call: TRBV6-4
d_call: TRBD1
cdr3_nt: TGTGCCAGCAGCGCCCAGGGGGATCAGCCCCAGCATTTT
cdr3_aa: CASSAQGDQPQHF

j_call: TRBJ1-3
clone_size: few
v_call: TRBV5-1
d_call: NA
cdr3_nt: TGCGCCAGCAGCTTGGCCGGGGGGTCTGGAAACACCATATATTTT
cdr3_aa: CASSLAGGSGNTIYF

j_call: TRBJ2-2
clone_size: NA
v_call: TRBV11-3
d_call: TRBD2
cdr3_nt: TGTGCCAGCAGCTTAAAGGGACTAGCGGGGGTGAACACCGGGGAGCTGTTTTTT
cdr3_aa: CASSLKGLAGVNTGELFF

j_call: TRBJ2-2
clone_size: NA
v_call: TRBV6-1
d_call: NA
cdr3_nt: TGTGCCAGCAGTGAATACAGGGGAGGCGACACCGGGGAGCTGTTTTTT
cdr3_aa: CASSEYRGGDTGELFF

j_call: TRBJ2-1
clone_size: once
v_call: TRBV30
d_call: NA
cdr3_nt: TGTGCCTGGAGTCCCAGACGTGATGAGCAGTTCTTC
cdr3_aa: CAWSPRRDEQFF

j_call: TRBJ1-5
clone_size: few
v_call: TRBV28
d_call: TRBD1
cdr3_nt: TGTGCCAGCAGATCAGGGGGCGATGGCAATCAGCCCCAGCATTTT
cdr3_aa: CASRSGGDGNQPQHF

j_call: TRBJ2-2
clone_size: NA
v_call: TRBV7-3
d_call: NA
cdr3_nt: TGTGCCAGCAGGTTCGCCGGGGAGCTGTTTTTT
cdr3_aa: CASRFAGELFF

j_call: TRBJ1-4
clone_size: NA
v_call: TRBV28
d_call: TRBD1
cdr3_nt: TGTGCCAGCAGCCCGGCGGACAGGGATAATGAAAAACTGTTTTTT
cdr3_aa: CASSPADRDNEKLFF

j_call: TRBJ2-5
clone_size: NA
v_call: TRBV2
d_call: TRBD2
cdr3_nt: TGTGCCAGCACGCGACTAGCGGGGAAAGAGACCCAGTACTTC
cdr3_aa: CASTRLAGKETQYF

j_call: TRBJ2-2
clone_size: NA
v_call: TRBV5-1
d_call: TRBD2
cdr3_nt: TGCGCCAGCAGCGCCCTGACTAGCGGGGTTGGCACCGGGGAGCTGTTTTTT
cdr3_aa: CASSALTSGVGTGELFF

j_call: TRBJ1-2
clone_size: NA
v_call: TRBV19
d_call: NA
cdr3_nt: TGTGCCAGTAGTATAGAACCTTCCAGCCTCTATGGCCACACCTTC
cdr3_aa: CASSIEPSSLYGHTF

j_call: TRBJ2-1
clone_size: NA
v_call: TRBV7-9
d_call: NA
cdr3_nt: TGTGCCAGCAGCTTACCTACGCACAATGAGCAGTTCTTC
cdr3_aa: CASSLPTHNEQFF

j_call: TRBJ1-4
clone_size: few
v_call: TRBV5-1
d_call: NA
cdr3_nt: TGCGCCAGCAGAGAGACAGCGGCTAATGAAAAACTGTTTTTT
cdr3_aa: CASRETAANEKLFF

j_call: TRBJ1-1
clone_size: many
v_call: TRBV10-3
d_call: NA
cdr3_nt: TGTGCCATCATGGGGCTGAACACTGAAGCTTTCTTT
cdr3_aa: CAIMGLNTEAFF

j_call: TRBJ2-2
clone_size: NA
v_call: TRBV6-5
d_call: NA
cdr3_nt: TGTGCCACCAACCCTCGAGCCGGGGAGCTGTTTTTT
cdr3_aa: CATNPRAGELFF

j_call: TRBJ2-1
clone_size: NA
v_call: TRBV18
d_call: NA
cdr3_nt: TGTGCCAGCTCACCAGGAGGGGGGGGATACAATGAGCAGTTCTTC
cdr3_aa: CASSPGGGGYNEQFF

j_call: TRBJ1-4
clone_size: once
v_call: TRBV10-3
d_call: NA
cdr3_nt: TGTGCCATCAACAGTGGGGATGAAAAACTGTTTTTT
cdr3_aa: CAINSGDEKLFF

j_call: TRBJ2-3
clone_size: NA
v_call: TRBV5-1
d_call: TRBD2
cdr3_nt: TGCGCCAGCAGCTTGAGGCGGGAGGTTACAGATACGCAGTATTTT
cdr3_aa: CASSLRREVTDTQYF

j_call: TRBJ2-7
clone_size: once
v_call: TRBV5-4
d_call: NA
cdr3_nt: TGTGCCAGCAGCTTGGGTGGTTTCTCCTACGAGCAGTACTTC
cdr3_aa: CASSLGGFSYEQYF

j_call: TRBJ2-5
clone_size: NA
v_call: TRBV18
d_call: NA
cdr3_nt: TGTGCCAGCTCACCCCGACAGGAACAAGAGACCCAGTACTTC
cdr3_aa: CASSPRQEQETQYF